This TCR beta chain was sequenced for a study of T-cell reconstitution after alpha-beta-depleted transplantation in children. Study results and caveats: T-cell numbers and diversity one year post-transplant derived largely from freshly generated T cells. Several hundred rapidly expanded clones from non-depleted graft cells reportedly supplied alpha-beta T cells about two months post-transplant.

As to this clonotype: Its antigen is not identified.

Library preparation (for TCRbeta) was performed with unique molecular identifiers. TCRdb redid the calling of the PCR reads with MiXCR, one entry per CDR3 protein. The data contain about 870,000 distinct CDR3 sequences, about 15% of them singletons. The clonotype comes from a male patient younger than 18 who had a stem cell transplant for acute lymphoblastic leukemia, so the T cells may come from the graft donor. The sample here was PBMCs, mostly from graft donor cells, taken 360 days after TCRalphabeta/CD19-depleted stem cell transplant.

CDR3 coding DNA: TGTCCCGGGACCACCCAAGAGACCCAGTACTTC. This sequence encodes CPGTTQETQYF. The V call is TRBV21-1, the J call TRBJ2-5; TRBD1 was called by the table and not checked on the DNA. TRBV21-1 is tagged as a pseudogene. This CDR3 is 11 amino acids long.